The 24 T cell receptor beta chains reported below all come from one sample, sequenced in a study of beta chain features in type 1 diabetes. What was sequenced were expressed TCRB transcripts, since all of the isolated RNA had been reverse transcribed. Only in-frame clones appear in the TCRdb table, and some are missing; sequencing was by immunoSEQ multiplex PCR. Of 860,000 or so clones listed, about a sixth are singletons. Material for sequencing was naive CD4+ T cells from blood. These receptors were taken from a woman under 30 in good health.

This clone has just a few counts. V and J are TRBV2 and TRBJ2-7; D possibly uses TRBD1 or TRBD2 (5 bases each). Trimming removed 2 bases at V and 6 bases at J, with 14 bases between. Germline CDR1 is SNHLY and CDR2 is FYNNEI. CDR3 length: 14 amino acids. The CDR3 spells CASSERLAQGEQYF. The CDR3 bases are TGTGCCAGCAGTGAACGGCTAGCCCAGGGCGAGCAGTACTTC.

The rearrangement links TRBV18 to TRBJ2-7; 9 nucleotides agree with TRBD2. CDR1 and CDR2 (germline): KGHSH, LQKENI. J lost 1 base, V lost 2 bases, and 6 bases had no gene match. The CDR3 is 16 amino acids. This CDR3 is CASSPASAGGSYEQYF. The CDR3 nucleotides are TGTGCCAGCTCACCAGCCTCAGCGGGAGGATCCTACGAGCAGTACTTC.

The chain uses TRBV28 and TRBJ1-2; D is possibly TRBD1 (5 bases). The CDR3 covers 15 residues. Germline loops: CDR1 MDHEN, CDR2 SYDVKM. V was pared by 3 bases and J by 2 bases, with 13 bases between. CDR3 sequence: CASSFVQATNYGYTF. Written as DNA, the CDR3 is TGTGCCAGCAGTTTCGTACAGGCCACGAACTATGGCTACACCTTC.

The table lists this clone with a few counts. The genes are TRBV10-3 and TRBJ2-5, with 12 nucleotides matching TRBD1. V lost 4 bases, J lost 5 bases, and 11 bases stayed unmatched. Per the germline V gene, CDR1 is ENHRY and CDR2 is SYGVKD. The CDR3 has 17 amino acids. This CDR3 is CAISVQGTGGRRETQYF. The CDR3 DNA follows: TGTGCCATCAGTGTCCAGGGGACAGGGGGCCGCAGGGAGACCCAGTACTTC.

Only a few counts were recorded for this clone. The chain couples TRBV28 to TRBJ2-7; D is perhaps TRBD1 or TRBD2 (6 bases each). This CDR3 has 15 residues. V was clipped by 6 bases and J by 3 bases, with 18 bases between them. CDR1 is MDHEN, CDR2 SYDVKM, per germline. The CDR3 region is CASSKRGRPLYEQYF. In DNA form, the CDR3 reads TGTGCCAGCAGCAAAAGGGGGAGGCCCCTCTACGAGCAGTACTTC.

V usage is TRBV4-2 and J usage is TRBJ2-7; the match to TRBD1 covers 10 bases. The CDR3 totals 14 residues. The ends lost 4 bases at V and 6 bases at J; junction bases unmatched: 6. Germline V gene lookup returns CDR1 LGHNA and CDR2 YNFKEQ. The CDR3 loop is CASSPGQGRLEQYF. In DNA form, the CDR3 reads TGTGCCAGCAGCCCGGGACAGGGGCGCCTCGAGCAGTACTTC.

CDR3 residues: CASSISGQGSWTQYF. DNA of the CDR3: TGTGCCAGTAGTATTAGTGGACAGGGGAGTTGGACCCAGTACTTC. The chain joins TRBV19 to TRBJ2-5, with 9 bases lining up with TRBD1. CDR1 and CDR2 from the germline V gene are LNHDA and SQIVND (reference sequence). V lost 3 bases, J lost 7 bases, and 9 bases stayed unmatched. This CDR3 contains 15 residues.

The chain recombines TRBV6-5 with TRBJ2-2; D is possibly TRBD2 (6 bases). V gave up 2 bases and J gave up 0 bases, with 10 bases separating them. Germline CDR1 MNHEY, CDR2 SVGAGI. The CDR3 loop spans 16 amino acids. CDR3: CASSYGGTANTGELFF. The CDR3 DNA sequence: TGTGCCAGCAGTTACGGCGGGACTGCGAACACCGGGGAGCTGTTTTTT.

This clone came up a few times. The chain joins TRBV28 to TRBJ2-5; 7 bases are shared with TRBD1. The germline V gene has CDR1 MDHEN and CDR2 SYDVKM. CDR3 length: 15 residues. The V segment lost 8 bases and the J segment 5 bases; nucleotides outside the gene matches: 14. The CDR3 DNA follows: TGTGCCAGCCGTGGGGGACAGAGACGACGGGAGACCCAGTACTTC. It codes for CASRGGQRRRETQYF.

This clone was seen more than once but under ten times. The chain combines TRBV6-1 with TRBJ1-1; 10 bases are shared with TRBD1. Germline-derived CDR1 and CDR2 are MNHNS and SASEGT. The CDR3 contains 14 residues. V was clipped by 2 bases and J by 8 bases; unmatched bases: 5. CDR3 residues: CASSELGQGNEAFF. The DNA for the CDR3 is TGTGCCAGCAGTGAACTGGGACAGGGGAACGAAGCTTTCTTT.

The sample holds a few counts of this clone. The CDR3 nucleotides read TGTGCCAGCAGCTTACCATGGGGCACTGAAGCTTTCTTT. Protein: CASSLPWGTEAFF. The chain has TRBV5-4 and TRBJ1-1; no definite D call. Germline CDR1 SGHNT, CDR2 YYREEE (reference sequence). The CDR3 spans 13 residues. V gave up 2 bases and J gave up 4 bases, with 9 bases separating them.

This clone was detected a few times. The chain links TRBV27 to TRBJ2-2; TRBD2 might be the D (6 bases). Germline CDR1 MNHEY, CDR2 SMNVEV (reference sequence). V was cut by 6 bases and J by 9 bases, with 20 bases left in between. This CDR3 spans 15 amino acids. CDR3: CASRAKTSSVRELFF. CDR3 DNA: TGTGCCAGCAGAGCCAAAACTAGCAGTGTGAGGGAGCTGTTTTTT.

V usage is TRBV6-5 and J usage is TRBJ1-2; D is undetermined. Germline assignment: CDR1 MNHEY and CDR2 SVGAGI. This CDR3 spans 13 amino acids. The germline V and J ends were trimmed by 11 bases and 7 bases, with 20 bases remaining between them. Here the CDR3 reads CASTNGRHGGYTF. As DNA, the CDR3 is TGTGCCTCGACCAACGGGAGGCACGGTGGCTACACCTTC.

The rearrangement joins TRBV6-5 to TRBJ1-2; unclear D gene. CDR1 is MNHEY and CDR2 is SVGAGI in the germline V gene. The CDR3 consists of 13 residues. V dropped 2 bases and J dropped 3 bases, with 7 bases sitting between them. The CDR3 protein is CASSYDGDYGYTF. In DNA form, the CDR3 reads TGTGCCAGCAGTTACGATGGGGACTATGGCTACACCTTC.

V is TRBV10-3 and J is TRBJ2-6; 8 positions agree with TRBD1. The CDR3 spans 19 residues. CDR1 and CDR2 from the germline V gene are ENHRY and SYGVKD. Trimming removed 0 bases from V and 1 base from J; junction bases left unmatched: 8. The CDR3 loop reads CAISESMGQVASGANVLTF. CDR3 nucleotides: TGTGCCATCAGTGAGTCGATGGGACAGGTGGCGTCTGGGGCCAACGTCCTGACTTTC.

This clone was found a few times. V gene TRBV12-2 combines with J gene TRBJ2-5. TRBV12-2 is a pseudogene locus. The CDR3 covers 15 residues. The CDR3 region is CASRLDQHRMETQYF. As DNA, the CDR3 is TGTGCAAGTCGCTTAGATCAGCATCGAATGGAGACCCAGTACTTC.

The rearrangement links TRBV14 to TRBJ1-5; D ambiguous. V lost 0 bases and J 7 bases, leaving 7 bases between the germline ends. CDR1 and CDR2 from the germline V gene are SGHDN and FVKESK. The CDR3 runs 13 residues. The CDR3 nucleotides are TGTGCCAGCAGCCAAGATAGGGCGCAGCCCCAGCATTTT. Translating it yields CASSQDRAQPQHF.

The chain carries TRBV5-6 and TRBJ2-2; possibly TRBD2 for D (6 bases). The CDR3 totals 16 residues. Trimming cost V 2 bases and J 0 bases, with 11 bases left between them. CDR1 and CDR2 (germline): SGHDT, YYEEEE. The CDR3 region has the DNA TGTGCCAGCAGCTTAATAGCGGAGCCGAACACCGGGGAGCTGTTTTTT. It translates to CASSLIAEPNTGELFF.

As DNA, the CDR3 is TGTGCCAGCAGTGAACACCCGAGAGGGGGTCTGGACAATGAGCAGTTCTTC. Its protein product is CASSEHPRGGLDNEQFF. J is TRBJ2-1 and V is TRBV25-1; tentatively, D is TRBD1 (6 bases). CDR3 length equals 17 residues. Germline loops: CDR1 MGHDK, CDR2 SYGVNS. Trimming left V 2 bases short and J 5 bases short, with 19 bases between.

This clone was counted a few times. The chain has TRBV4-2 and TRBJ2-5; 10 positions match TRBD2. J gave up 4 bases and V 2 bases, and 7 bases lay outside the gene matches. CDR3 length equals 16 residues. Germline assignment: CDR1 LGHNA and CDR2 YNFKEQ. The CDR3 region has the DNA TGTGCCAGCAGCCAAAGACTAGCGGGTCAGGGAGAGACCCAGTACTTC. Translation: CASSQRLAGQGETQYF.

This clone was seen only a few times. V usage is TRBV7-2 and J usage is TRBJ2-1, with no clear D. Germline V CDR1 and CDR2: SGHTA, FQGNSA. This CDR3 spans 15 amino acids. Between the trimmed V and J ends, which lost 2 bases and 8 bases, there was a span of 16 bases. The CDR3 sequence is CASSLTSVIWYEQFF. The CDR3 nucleotides read TGTGCCAGCAGCTTAACCAGCGTAATTTGGTATGAGCAGTTCTTC.

In this sample, this clone turned up a few times. The chain carries TRBV5-1 and TRBJ2-3, with 7 bases fitting TRBD1. The CDR3 spans 16 residues. Germline lookup yields CDR1 SGHRS and CDR2 YFSETQ. Trimming removed 0 bases from V and 3 bases from J; junction bases left unmatched: 7. The CDR3 bases are TGCGCCAGCAGCTTGGAGGGGGCTGTCGGGACAGATACGCAGTATTTT. It translates to CASSLEGAVGTDTQYF.

The chain employs TRBV7-2 and TRBJ2-1; 15 bases fit TRBD2. CDR3 length equals 18 residues. Germline CDR1 reads SGHTA; CDR2 reads FQGNSA. The V segment lost 4 bases and the J segment 5 bases; nucleotides outside the gene matches: 9. This CDR3 is CASSSSGLAGGAHNEQFF. CDR3 sequence (DNA): TGTGCCAGCAGCTCCTCGGGACTAGCGGGAGGAGCCCACAATGAGCAGTTCTTC.

Remarks on this clone: Other DNA sequences in this sample translate to the same CDR3. The chain uses TRBV20-1 and TRBJ2-3; D ambiguous. The CDR3 contains 11 residues. From germline, CDR1 is DFQATT and CDR2 SNEGSKA (reference sequence). Deletions cut 6 bases from V and 4 bases from J, with 8 bases between. CDR3 sequence reads: CSAPLADTQYF. CDR3 DNA: TGCAGTGCCCCGTTGGCAGATACGCAGTATTTT.